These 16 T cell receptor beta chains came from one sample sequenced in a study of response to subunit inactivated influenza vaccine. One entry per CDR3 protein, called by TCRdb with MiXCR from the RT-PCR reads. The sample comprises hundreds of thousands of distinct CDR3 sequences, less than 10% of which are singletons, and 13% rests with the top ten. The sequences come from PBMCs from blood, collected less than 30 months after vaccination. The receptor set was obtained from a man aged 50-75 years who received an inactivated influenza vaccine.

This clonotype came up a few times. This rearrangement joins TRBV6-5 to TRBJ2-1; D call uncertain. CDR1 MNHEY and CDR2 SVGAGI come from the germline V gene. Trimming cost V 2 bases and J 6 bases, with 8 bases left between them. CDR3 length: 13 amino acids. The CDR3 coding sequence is TGTGCCAGCAGTTACGACGGGTCCAATGAGCAGTTCTTC. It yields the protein CASSYDGSNEQFF.

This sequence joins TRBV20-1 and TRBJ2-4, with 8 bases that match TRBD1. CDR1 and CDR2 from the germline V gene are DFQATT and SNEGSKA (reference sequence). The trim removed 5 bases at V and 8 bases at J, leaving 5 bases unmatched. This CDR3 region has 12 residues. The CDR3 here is CSAADRADIQYF. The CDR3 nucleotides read TGCAGTGCTGCGGACAGGGCAGACATTCAGTACTTC.

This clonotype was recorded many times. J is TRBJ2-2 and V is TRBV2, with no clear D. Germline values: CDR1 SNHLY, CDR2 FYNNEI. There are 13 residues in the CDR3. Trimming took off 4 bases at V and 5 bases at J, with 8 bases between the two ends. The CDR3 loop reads CASSVVETGELFF. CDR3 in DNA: TGTGCCAGCAGTGTGGTCGAAACCGGGGAGCTGTTTTTT.

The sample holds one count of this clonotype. DNA for the CDR3: TGTGCCAGCAGCCGAGAACAGGGGACACATCAGCCCCAGCATTTT. Protein: CASSREQGTHQPQHF. The V gene is TRBV4-2, the J gene TRBJ1-5; TRBD1 matches 7 bases. Germline values: CDR1 LGHNA, CDR2 YNFKEQ. J gave up 5 bases and V 4 bases, and 8 bases lay outside the gene matches. This CDR3 has 15 residues.

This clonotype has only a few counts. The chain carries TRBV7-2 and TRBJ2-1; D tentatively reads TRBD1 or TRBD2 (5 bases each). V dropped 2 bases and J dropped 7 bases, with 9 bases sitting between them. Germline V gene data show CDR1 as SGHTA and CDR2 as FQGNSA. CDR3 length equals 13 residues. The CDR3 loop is CASSLQRGNEQFF. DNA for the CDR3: TGTGCCAGCAGCTTACAGAGGGGTAATGAGCAGTTCTTC.

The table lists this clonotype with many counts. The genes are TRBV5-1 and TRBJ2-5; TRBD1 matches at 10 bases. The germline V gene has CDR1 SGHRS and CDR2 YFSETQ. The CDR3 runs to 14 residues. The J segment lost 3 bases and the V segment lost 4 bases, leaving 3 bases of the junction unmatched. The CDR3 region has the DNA TGCGCCAGCAGCATTGGGACAGGGGAAGAGACCCAGTACTTC. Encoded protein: CASSIGTGEETQYF.

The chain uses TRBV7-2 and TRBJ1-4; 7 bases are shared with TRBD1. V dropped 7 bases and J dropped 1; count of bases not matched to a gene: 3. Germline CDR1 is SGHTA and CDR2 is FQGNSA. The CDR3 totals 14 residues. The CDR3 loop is CASKWDRTNEKLFF. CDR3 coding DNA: TGTGCCAGCAAATGGGACAGAACTAATGAAAAACTGTTTTTT.

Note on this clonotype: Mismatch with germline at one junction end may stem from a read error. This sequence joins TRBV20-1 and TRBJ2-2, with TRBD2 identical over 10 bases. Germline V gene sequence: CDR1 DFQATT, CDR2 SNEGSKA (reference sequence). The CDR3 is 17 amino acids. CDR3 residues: CCAIGLAGATNTGELFF. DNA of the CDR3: TGCTGTGCTATCGGGCTAGCGGGGGCCACGAACACCGGGGAGCTGTTTTTT.

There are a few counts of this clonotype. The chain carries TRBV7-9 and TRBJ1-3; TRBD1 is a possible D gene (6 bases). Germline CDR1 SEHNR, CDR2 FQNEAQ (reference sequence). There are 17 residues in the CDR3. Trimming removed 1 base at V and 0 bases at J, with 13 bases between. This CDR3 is CASSLGPQGGSGNTIYF. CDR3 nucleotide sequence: TGTGCCAGCAGCTTAGGCCCACAGGGCGGCTCTGGAAACACCATATATTTT.

The CDR3: CSVTQGAAISYNEQFF. The CDR3 DNA sequence: TGCAGTGTTACACAGGGGGCTGCCATCTCCTACAATGAGCAGTTCTTC. This chain connects TRBV20-1 to TRBJ2-1; 9 bases align to TRBD1. With V trimmed by 7 bases and J by 0 bases, 10 bases remained unmatched. Germline V lookup: CDR1 DFQATT, CDR2 SNEGSKA (reference sequence). The CDR3 is made up of 16 amino acids.

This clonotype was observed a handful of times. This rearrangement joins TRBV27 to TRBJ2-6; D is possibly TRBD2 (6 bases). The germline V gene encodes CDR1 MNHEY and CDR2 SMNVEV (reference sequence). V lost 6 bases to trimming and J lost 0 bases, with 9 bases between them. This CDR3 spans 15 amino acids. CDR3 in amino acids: CASRRAGSGANVLTF. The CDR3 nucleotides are TGTGCCAGCAGACGAGCGGGCTCTGGGGCCAACGTCCTGACTTTC.

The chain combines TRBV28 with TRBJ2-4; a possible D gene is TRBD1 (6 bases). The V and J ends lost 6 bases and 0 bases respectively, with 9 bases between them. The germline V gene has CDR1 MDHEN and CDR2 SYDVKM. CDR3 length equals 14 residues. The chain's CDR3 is CASRPGVAKNIQYF. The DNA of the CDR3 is TGTGCCAGCAGACCAGGGGTAGCCAAAAACATTCAGTACTTC.

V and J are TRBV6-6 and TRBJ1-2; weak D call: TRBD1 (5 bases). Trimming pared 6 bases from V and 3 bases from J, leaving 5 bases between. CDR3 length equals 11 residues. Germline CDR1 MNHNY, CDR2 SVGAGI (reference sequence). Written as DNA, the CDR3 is TGTGCCAGCAGGGGGGACTATGGCTACACCTTC. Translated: CASRGDYGYTF.

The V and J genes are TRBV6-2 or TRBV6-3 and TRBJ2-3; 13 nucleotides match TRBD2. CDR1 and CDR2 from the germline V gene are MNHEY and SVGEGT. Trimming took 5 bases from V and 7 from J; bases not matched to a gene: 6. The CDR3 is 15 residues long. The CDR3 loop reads CASSRGLAGVNTQYF. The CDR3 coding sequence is TGTGCCAGCAGTCGCGGACTAGCGGGGGTCAATACGCAGTATTTT.

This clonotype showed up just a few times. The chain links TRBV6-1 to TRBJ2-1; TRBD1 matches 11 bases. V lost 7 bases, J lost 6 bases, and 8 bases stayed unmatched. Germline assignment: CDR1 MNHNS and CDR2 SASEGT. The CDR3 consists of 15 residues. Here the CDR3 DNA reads TGTGCCAGCAACCGTGGGACAGGGGGGTTCAATGAGCAGTTCTTC. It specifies CASNRGTGGFNEQFF.

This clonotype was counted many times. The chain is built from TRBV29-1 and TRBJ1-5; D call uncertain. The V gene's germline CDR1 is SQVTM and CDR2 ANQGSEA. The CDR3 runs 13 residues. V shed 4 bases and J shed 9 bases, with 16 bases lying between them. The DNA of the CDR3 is TGCAGCGTTGGGACTGTGGACGGCGGGCCCCAGCATTTT. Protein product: CSVGTVDGGPQHF. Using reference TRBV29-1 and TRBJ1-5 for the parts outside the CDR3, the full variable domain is SAVISQKPSRDICQRGTSLTIQCQVDSQVTMMFWYRQQPGQSLTLIATANQGSEATYESGFVIDKFPISRPNLTFSTLTVSNMSPEDSSIYLCSVGTVDGGPQHFGDGTRLSIL.